This section outlines one T cell receptor beta chain sequence together with its context. Its target is unknown. V lost 2 bases and J lost 4; bases outside the gene matches: 1. This CDR3 is built from 13 residues. Germline V gene data show CDR1 as ENHRY and CDR2 as SYGVKD. Clones were sequenced by immunoSEQ multiplex PCR, and TCRdb holds only the in-frame ones, with some missing. The top ten clones hold under 6.5% of a sample with around 28,000 clones, around four fifths of them seen once. These data originate in a study of T cell responses to AZD1222 COVID-19 vaccine. Study-wide findings and caveats: An increase in Spike-specific TCR breadth and depth was observed after two AZD1222 doses. With dominance at 160-218 and 743-854, vaccine-associated CD4 TCRs spanned spike.

V usage is TRBV10-3 and J usage is TRBJ1-2; 7 positions match TRBD1. The TCR sequence derives from an adult in good health. Source: peripheral blood, taken on day 0 of AZD1222 vaccination. CDR3 DNA: TGTGCCATCAGTGAGGGGACAGCCTATGGCTACACCTTC. It is translated as CAISEGTAYGYTF.